This T cell receptor beta chain was recorded in a study of cytomegalovirus exposure and HLA in healthy donors. About this clone: Its antigen is unidentified.

PCR was performed using 60 Vbeta and 13 Jbeta primers. Original methodology: Unique TCR beta chains numbered roughly 80 million in a later analysis, with around 10 million shared. Sequencing used immunoSEQ multiplex PCR; TCRdb keeps in-frame clones, though not all of them. The DNA was the basis for D and trimming; V, J and clone size are from that table. The sample records 250,000 to 350,000 clones, about nine tenths being singletons. After removal of 10 bases from V and 1 base from J, the junction contained 5 bases not matched to a gene. The CDR3 has 13 amino acids. Germline assignment: CDR1 LNHDA and CDR2 SQIVND (reference sequence). Study results and limitations: Earlier findings revealed that most TCR beta V segments proved productive either about 87% or about 30% of the time. The availability of immune exposure information extended only to CMV serostatus. It emerged from a later analysis that several of the most significant clusters appeared to be linked to common viral pathogens.

The TCR comes from a man in his forties in good health and CMV-seropositive. Sequencing used PBMCs. The chain uses TRBV19 and TRBJ1-1, with 8 bases aligning to TRBD1. The CDR3 DNA reads as TGTGCCACCCGACAGGGGCCGAACACTGAAGCTTTCTTT. This translates into CATRQGPNTEAFF.